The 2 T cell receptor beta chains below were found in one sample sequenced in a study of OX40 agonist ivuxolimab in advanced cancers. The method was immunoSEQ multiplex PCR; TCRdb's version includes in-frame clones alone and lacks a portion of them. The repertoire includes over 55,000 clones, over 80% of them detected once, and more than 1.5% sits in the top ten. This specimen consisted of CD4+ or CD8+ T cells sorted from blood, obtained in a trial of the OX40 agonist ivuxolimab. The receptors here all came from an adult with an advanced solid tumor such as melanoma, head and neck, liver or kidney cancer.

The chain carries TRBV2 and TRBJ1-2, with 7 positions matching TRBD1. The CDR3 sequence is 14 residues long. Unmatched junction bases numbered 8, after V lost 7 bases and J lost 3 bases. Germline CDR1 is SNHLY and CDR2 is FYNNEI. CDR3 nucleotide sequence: TGTGCCAGCATCTCGACAGGGAGCCACTATGGCTACACCTTC. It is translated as CASISTGSHYGYTF.

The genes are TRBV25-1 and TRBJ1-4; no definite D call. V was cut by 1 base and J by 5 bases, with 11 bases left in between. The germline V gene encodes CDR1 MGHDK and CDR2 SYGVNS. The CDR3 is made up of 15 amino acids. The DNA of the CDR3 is TGTGCCAGCAGTGAATTTGGGGTGAGCAATGAAAAACTGTTTTTT. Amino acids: CASSEFGVSNEKLFF.